These 17 T cell receptor beta chains originate from one sample sequenced in a study of cytomegalovirus exposure and HLA in healthy donors. The PCR made use of 60 Vbeta and 13 Jbeta primers. The table came from immunoSEQ multiplex PCR; TCRdb's copy has only in-frame clones and leaves some out. The repertoire holds about 160,000 clones, 70% to 80% seen once, with 1.3% to 1.5% in the top ten. The sample comprised PBMCs. Source of these receptors: a man aged 55 to 70 in good health and CMV-seronegative.

The gene calls are TRBV4-3 and TRBJ2-3; no clear D. V was pared by 0 bases and J by 1 base, with 8 bases between. Germline V gives CDR1 LGHNA, CDR2 YSLEER. CDR3 size: 15 residues. CDR3 DNA: TGCGCCAGCAGCCAAGATCAACGGGGCACAGATACGCAGTATTTT. Translated: CASSQDQRGTDTQYF.

V gene TRBV5-1 combines with J gene TRBJ1-2, with 8 nucleotides matching TRBD1. CDR1 and CDR2 (germline): SGHRS, YFSETQ. The CDR3 is made up of 15 amino acids. V lost 3 bases to trimming and J lost 1 base; unmatched junction nucleotides: 5. The DNA for the CDR3 is TGCGCCAGCAGCTCAGACAGGGGCCGTAACTATGGCTACACCTTC. Amino acids: CASSSDRGRNYGYTF.

V usage is TRBV6-5 and J usage is TRBJ1-3; D call uncertain. The V end was cut by 4 bases, the J end by 0 bases, with 7 bases between. The CDR3 is 14 amino acids. CDR1 is MNHEY and CDR2 is SVGAGI in the germline V gene. The CDR3 is CASSSAGSGNTIYF. In DNA form, the CDR3 reads TGTGCCAGCAGTTCGGCAGGCTCTGGAAACACCATATATTTT.

V and J are TRBV14 and TRBJ1-1, with 8 bases lining up with TRBD1. The CDR3 length is 18 residues. J gave up 2 bases and V 7 bases, and 18 bases lay outside the gene matches. From germline, CDR1 is SGHDN and CDR2 FVKESK. The CDR3 bases are TGTGCCAGCACCTTCATGAGAACCGGGACAGGAACCAACACTGAAGCTTTCTTT. Protein sequence: CASTFMRTGTGTNTEAFF.

The rearrangement links TRBV4-3 to TRBJ2-1, with D hard to call. The CDR3 sequence is 15 residues long. The V end lost 0 bases, the J end lost 2 bases, and 8 bases lay between the germline ends. In germline, CDR1 is LGHNA, CDR2 YSLEER. This chain's CDR3 is CASSQDFGPYNEQFF. In nucleotides, the CDR3 is TGCGCCAGCAGCCAAGACTTTGGGCCCTACAATGAGCAGTTCTTC.

The chain is built from TRBV18 and TRBJ2-7; D is uncertain. The V gene's germline CDR1 is KGHSH and CDR2 LQKENI. Trimming stripped 0 bases from V and 4 bases from J, with 13 bases between. The CDR3 is 15 amino acids. The CDR3 coding sequence is TGTGCCAGCTCACCACCGGCCGGAGCCGAATACGAGCAGTACTTC. Protein sequence: CASSPPAGAEYEQYF.

This clone was counted a single time. This chain uses TRBV7-2 with TRBJ2-7; TRBD1 matches 9 bases. This CDR3 region has 14 residues. With 5 bases clipped from V and 1 base from J, the junction kept 3 bases outside the gene matches. Germline loops: CDR1 SGHTA, CDR2 FQGNSA. The CDR3 reads CASSIGTGSYEQYF. The CDR3 region has the DNA TGTGCCAGCAGCATCGGGACAGGGTCCTACGAGCAGTACTTC.

This chain joins TRBV2 and TRBJ2-1; the match to TRBD2 covers 10 bases. V gave up 5 bases and J gave up 6 bases; unmatched junction bases: 7. Germline V gene sequence: CDR1 SNHLY, CDR2 FYNNEI. There are 15 residues in the CDR3. This CDR3 reads CASSLTSGVRNEQFF. The DNA for the CDR3 is TGTGCCAGCAGTTTAACTAGCGGGGTGCGCAATGAGCAGTTCTTC.

The chain uses TRBV27 and TRBJ2-7; 10 positions match TRBD1. The CDR3 spans 16 residues. Germline CDR1 and CDR2: MNHEY and SMNVEV (reference sequence). J gave up 5 bases and V 2 bases, and 9 bases lay outside the gene matches. CDR3 sequence: CASSLHYGDRGHEQYF. The CDR3 region has the DNA TGTGCCAGCAGTTTACACTATGGGGACAGGGGCCACGAGCAGTACTTC.

This chain connects TRBV7-6 to TRBJ2-5, with 7 nucleotides matching TRBD1. The J call may be incorrect, as the DNA end agrees better with TRBJ2-7. The CDR3 has 16 amino acids. Germline V CDR1 and CDR2: SGHVS, FNYEAQ. This CDR3 reads CASSWGIRDSSYEQYF. The CDR3 nucleotides read TGTGCCAGCAGCTGGGGTATCCGGGACAGCTCCTACGAGCAGTACTTC.

V gene TRBV7-2 combines with J gene TRBJ1-1; D gene uncertain. The V end was cut by 2 bases, the J end by 9 bases, with 10 bases between. This CDR3 has 12 amino acids. Germline V gene data show CDR1 as SGHTA and CDR2 as FQGNSA. This CDR3 is CASSLPFDKAFF. The CDR3 DNA sequence: TGTGCCAGCAGCTTACCTTTTGACAAAGCTTTCTTT.

The genes are TRBV30 and TRBJ2-5; no clear D. The V gene lost 0 bases and the J gene lost 5 bases, with 10 bases spanning the gap. Germline assignment: CDR1 GTSNPN and CDR2 SVGIG (reference sequence). The CDR3 runs to 13 residues. The CDR3 loop is CAWSVLTSETQYF. The CDR3 DNA follows: TGTGCCTGGAGTGTACTGACATCGGAGACCCAGTACTTC.

The genes are TRBV11-3 and TRBJ2-3, with 8 positions matching TRBD2. Per the germline V gene, CDR1 is SGHNT and CDR2 is YENEEA. The V segment lost 5 bases and the J segment 3 bases; nucleotides outside the gene matches: 4. The CDR3 spans 14 residues. CDR3 loop: CASSRGGPTDTQYF. CDR3 sequence (DNA): TGTGCCAGCAGCCGGGGGGGTCCTACAGATACGCAGTATTTT.

This clone was detected a few times. V is TRBV6-1 and J is TRBJ2-7, with 7 bases that match TRBD1. This CDR3 comprises 16 residues. Germline CDR1 reads MNHNS; CDR2 reads SASEGT. The ends lost 4 bases at V and 0 bases at J; junction bases unmatched: 9. CDR3 sequence (DNA): TGTGCCAGCAGTGGGGGATTGACAGGGAACTCCTACGAGCAGTACTTC. The encoded protein is CASSGGLTGNSYEQYF.

This chain connects TRBV6-1 to TRBJ2-5; 8 positions agree with TRBD2. The junction had 6 bases not matched to a gene; V was cut back by 8 bases and J by 4 bases. Germline-derived CDR1 and CDR2 are MNHNS and SASEGT. The CDR3 consists of 13 residues. CDR3 sequence (DNA): TGTGCCAGCCTCGGGGGGGGGCGAGAGACCCAGTACTTC. Amino acid sequence: CASLGGGRETQYF.

This chain links TRBV9 with TRBJ2-5; 14 nucleotides align to TRBD2. The better agreement between TRBJ2-7 and the DNA end casts doubt on the J call. This CDR3 is 15 amino acids long. CDR1 is SGDLS, CDR2 YYNGEE, per germline. The CDR3 spells CASSPGLAGGYEQYF. CDR3 coding DNA: TGTGCCAGCAGCCCTGGACTAGCGGGAGGCTACGAGCAGTACTTC.

This clone was seen a handful of times. V gene TRBV7-2 combines with J gene TRBJ1-4; 7 bases line up with TRBD1. V lost 4 bases and J lost 4; bases outside the gene matches: 9. CDR1 SGHTA and CDR2 FQGNSA come from the germline V gene. The CDR3 totals 16 residues. CDR3 protein: CASSSGQARGNEKLFF. In DNA form, the CDR3 reads TGTGCCAGCAGCTCTGGACAGGCCAGGGGTAATGAAAAACTGTTTTTT.